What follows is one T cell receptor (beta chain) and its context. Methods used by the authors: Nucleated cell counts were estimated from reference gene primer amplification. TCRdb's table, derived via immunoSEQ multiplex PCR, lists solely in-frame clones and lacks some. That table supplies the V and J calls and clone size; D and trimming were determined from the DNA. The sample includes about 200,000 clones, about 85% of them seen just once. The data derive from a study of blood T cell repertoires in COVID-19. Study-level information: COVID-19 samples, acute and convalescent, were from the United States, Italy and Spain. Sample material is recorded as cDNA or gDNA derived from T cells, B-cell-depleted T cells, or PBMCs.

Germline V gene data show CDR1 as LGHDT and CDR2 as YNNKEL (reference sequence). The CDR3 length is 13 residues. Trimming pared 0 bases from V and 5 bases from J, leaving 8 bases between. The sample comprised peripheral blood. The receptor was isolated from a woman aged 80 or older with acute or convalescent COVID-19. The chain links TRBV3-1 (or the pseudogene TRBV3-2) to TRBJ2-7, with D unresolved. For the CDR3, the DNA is TGTGCCAGCAGCCAAGATTGGGCAAACGAGCAGTACTTC. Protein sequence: CASSQDWANEQYF.